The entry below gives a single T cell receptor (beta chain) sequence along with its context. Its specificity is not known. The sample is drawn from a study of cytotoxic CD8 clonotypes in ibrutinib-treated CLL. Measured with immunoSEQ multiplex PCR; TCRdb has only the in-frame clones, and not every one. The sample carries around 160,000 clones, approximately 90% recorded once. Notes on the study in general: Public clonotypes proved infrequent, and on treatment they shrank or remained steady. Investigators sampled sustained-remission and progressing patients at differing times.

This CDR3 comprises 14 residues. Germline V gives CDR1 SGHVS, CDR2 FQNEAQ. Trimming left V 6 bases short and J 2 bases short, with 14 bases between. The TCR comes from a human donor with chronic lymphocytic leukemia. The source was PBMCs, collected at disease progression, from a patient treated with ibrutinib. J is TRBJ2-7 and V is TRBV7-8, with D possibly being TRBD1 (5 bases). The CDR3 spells CASRVNRLTYEQYF. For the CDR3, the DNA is TGTGCCAGCAGGGTTAACAGGTTGACCTACGAGCAGTACTTC.